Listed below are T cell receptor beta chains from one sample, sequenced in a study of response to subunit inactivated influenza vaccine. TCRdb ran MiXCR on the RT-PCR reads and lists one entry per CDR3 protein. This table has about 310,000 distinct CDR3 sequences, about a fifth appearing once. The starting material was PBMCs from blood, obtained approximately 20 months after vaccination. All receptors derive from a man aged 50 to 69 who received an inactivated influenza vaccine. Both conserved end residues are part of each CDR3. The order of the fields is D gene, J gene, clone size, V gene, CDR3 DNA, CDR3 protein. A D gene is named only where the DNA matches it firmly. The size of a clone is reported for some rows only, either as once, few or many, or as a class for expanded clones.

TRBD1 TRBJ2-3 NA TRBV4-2 TGTGCCAGCAGCCCGCGGGACAGGGGCTTCACAGATACGCAGTATTTT CASSPRDRGFTDTQYF
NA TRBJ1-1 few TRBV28 TGTGCCACGGATGCTGGGGTCGAGAACACTGAAGCTTTCTTT CATDAGVENTEAFF
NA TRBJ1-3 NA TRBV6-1 TGTGCCAGCAGTGTGACAGGCGCTTCATCTGGAAACACCATATATTTT CASSVTGASSGNTIYF
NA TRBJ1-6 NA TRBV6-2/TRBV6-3 TGTGCCAGCAGACTGGACGTTCCTAATTCACCCCTCCACTTT CASRLDVPNSPLHF
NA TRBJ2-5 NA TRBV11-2 TGTGCCAGCGGGCGGAACCGCGGGACCCAGTACTTC CASGRNRGTQYF
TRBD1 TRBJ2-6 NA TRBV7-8 TGTGCCAGCAGCGGTGGACAGGGGACTGGGGCCAACGTCCTGACTTTC CASSGGQGTGANVLTF
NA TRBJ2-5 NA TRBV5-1 TGCGCCAGCAGCTTGGAGATCCGAGGGGCAGGAGAGACCCAGTACTTC CASSLEIRGAGETQYF
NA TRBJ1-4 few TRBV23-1 TGCGCCAGCAGTCGTCAGCAAAAGACAACTAATGAAAAACTGTTTTTT CASSRQQKTTNEKLFF
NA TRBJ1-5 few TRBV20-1 TGCAGTGCTTTGGTCGGGGGGGCCAATCAGCCCCAGCATTTT CSALVGGANQPQHF
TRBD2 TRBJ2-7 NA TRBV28 TGTGCCAGCAGTTTTCGGGTCAGAACTAGCGGGGCATCCTACGAGCAGTACTTC CASSFRVRTSGASYEQYF
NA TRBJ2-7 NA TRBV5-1 TGCGCCAGCAGCTTGGAGGCTGGGAACTCCTACGAGCAGTACTTC CASSLEAGNSYEQYF
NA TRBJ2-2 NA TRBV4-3 TGCGCCAGCAGCCAAGATCTCTATAGGAACACCGGGGAGCTGTTTTTT CASSQDLYRNTGELFF
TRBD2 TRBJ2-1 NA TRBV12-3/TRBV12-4 TGTGCCAGCACCCACATTGGGACCGCGGGGGGGAATGAGCAGTTCTTC CASTHIGTAGGNEQFF
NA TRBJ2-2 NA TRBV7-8 TGTGCCAGCAGCTTTCCGGGTGAGGGCGGGGAGCTGTTTTTT CASSFPGEGGELFF
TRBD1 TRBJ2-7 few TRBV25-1 TGTGCCAGCAGTGGGCTGGGGGACAGGGCGGCGCAGTACTTC CASSGLGDRAAQYF